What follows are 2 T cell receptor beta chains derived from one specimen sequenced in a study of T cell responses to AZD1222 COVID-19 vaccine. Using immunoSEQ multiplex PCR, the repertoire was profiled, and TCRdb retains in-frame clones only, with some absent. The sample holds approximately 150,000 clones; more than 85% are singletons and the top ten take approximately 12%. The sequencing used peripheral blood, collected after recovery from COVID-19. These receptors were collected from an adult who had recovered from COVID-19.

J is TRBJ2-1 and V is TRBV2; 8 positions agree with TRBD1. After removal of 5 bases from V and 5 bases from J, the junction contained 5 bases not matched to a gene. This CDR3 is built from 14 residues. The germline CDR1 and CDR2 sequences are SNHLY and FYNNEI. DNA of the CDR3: TGTGCCAGCAGTTTGAGGACAGGGAACAATGAGCAGTTCTTC. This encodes CASSLRTGNNEQFF. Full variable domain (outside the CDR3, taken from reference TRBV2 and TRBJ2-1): EPEVTQTPSHQVTQMGQEVILRCVPISNHLYFYWYRQILGQKVEFLVSFYNNEISEKSEIFDDQFSVERPDGSNFTLKIRSTKLEDSAMYFCASSLRTGNNEQFFGPGTRLTVL.

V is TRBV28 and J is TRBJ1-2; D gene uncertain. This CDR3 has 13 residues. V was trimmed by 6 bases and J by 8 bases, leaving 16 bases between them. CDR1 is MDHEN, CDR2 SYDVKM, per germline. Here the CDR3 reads CASRPDREGGYTF. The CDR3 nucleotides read TGTGCCAGCAGACCCGACCGGGAAGGGGGCTACACCTTC.